This T cell receptor (beta chain) was captured by sequencing in a study of T cell repertoires in cytomegalovirus infection. Study context: Both recently identified HLA-C-restricted and well-studied HLA-B-restricted CMV epitopes were used in the study. The public TCR beta signatures pointed to both CMV infection and matching HLA type.

This clonotype was counted between two and nine times. Its specificity is unknown. Study-level results: Identification of carriers of CMV plus the relevant HLA was performed using cumulative public TCR beta family frequency. Within the response measured ex vivo, HLA-C-restricted CMV-specific TCR beta clonotypes were dominant.

One entry per CDR3 protein results from TCRdb running MiXCR on the reads. The profile shows around 710,000 distinct CDR3 sequences, just under 30% of them singletons. This TCR derives from a human donor in good health (CMV status not recorded). Some clones in this sample may be carry-over from other donors' samples. Sequencing was performed on cultured CD8+ T cells from PBMCs, taken from culture after CMV antigen stimulation.

The CDR3 loop is CASSPGLFAYEQYF. The CDR3, as DNA: TGTGCCAGCAGCCCTGGCCTGTTTGCCTACGAGCAGTACTTC. The chain has TRBV7-2 and TRBJ2-7, with no clear D. Germline V gene sequence: CDR1 SGHTA, CDR2 FQGNSA. The CDR3 is 14 residues long. The V end was cut by 5 bases, the J end by 2 bases, with 13 bases between. Combining the CDR3 with reference TRBV7-2 and TRBJ2-7 gives the whole variable domain GAGVSQSPSNKVTEKGKDVELRCDPISGHTALYWYRQSLGQGLEFLIYFQGNSAPDKSGLPSDRFSAERTGGSVSTLTIQRTQQEDSAVYLCASSPGLFAYEQYFGPGTRLTVT.